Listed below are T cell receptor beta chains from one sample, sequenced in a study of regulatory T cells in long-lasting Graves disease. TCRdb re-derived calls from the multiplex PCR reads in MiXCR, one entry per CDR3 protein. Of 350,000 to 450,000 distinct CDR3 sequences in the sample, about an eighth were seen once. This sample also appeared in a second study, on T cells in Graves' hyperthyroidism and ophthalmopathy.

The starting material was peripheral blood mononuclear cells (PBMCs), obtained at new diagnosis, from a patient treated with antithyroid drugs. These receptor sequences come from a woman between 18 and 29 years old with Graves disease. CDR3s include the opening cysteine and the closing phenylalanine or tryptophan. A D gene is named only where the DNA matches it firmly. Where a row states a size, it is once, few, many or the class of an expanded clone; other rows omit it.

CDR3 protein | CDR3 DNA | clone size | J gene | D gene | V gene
CASSNDRGSTNEQFF | TGTGCCAGCAGCAATGACAGGGGATCAACCAATGAGCAGTTCTTC | few | TRBJ2-1 | TRBD1 | TRBV7-9
CASSTRGGQPQHF | TGTGCCAGCAGCACCAGGGGAGGGCAGCCCCAGCATTTT | many | TRBJ1-5 | . | TRBV9
CASSLDLAGETQYF | TGTGCCAGCAGCTTGGACTTAGCGGGAGAGACCCAGTACTTC | many | TRBJ2-5 | TRBD2 | TRBV2
CSATPQANEQFF | TGCAGTGCTACGCCTCAAGCCAATGAGCAGTTCTTC | many | TRBJ2-1 | . | TRBV20-1
CASSRTGSYQETQYF | TGTGCCAGCAGCCGGACAGGCTCGTACCAAGAGACCCAGTACTTC | . | TRBJ2-5 | TRBD1 | TRBV6-2/TRBV6-3
CASSPSGISSYNEQFF | TGTGCCAGCAGTCCTAGCGGAATTAGCTCCTACAATGAGCAGTTCTTC | many | TRBJ2-1 | TRBD2 | TRBV12-3/TRBV12-4
CSARDPREWANGELFF | TGCAGTGCTAGAGATCCCAGGGAGTGGGCAAACGGGGAGCTGTTTTTT | few | TRBJ2-2 | . | TRBV20-1
CANSFLGGPEETQYF | TGCGCCAACAGCTTTTTGGGAGGCCCTGAAGAGACCCAGTACTTC | . | TRBJ2-5 | . | TRBV5-1
CASSYGAGQEKLFF | TGTGCCAGCTCCTATGGGGCGGGGCAGGAAAAACTGTTTTTT | many | TRBJ1-4 | . | TRBV6-1
CASSFISGTGELFF | TGTGCCAGCAGCTTTATTTCGGGTACCGGGGAGCTGTTTTTT | many | TRBJ2-2 | . | TRBV7-6
CASSQVSGGSRETQYF | TGCGCCAGCAGCCAAGTATCGGGGGGATCACGAGAGACCCAGTACTTC | many | TRBJ2-5 | TRBD2 | TRBV4-3
CSARETGYTEAFF | TGCAGTGCTAGAGAGACCGGGTACACTGAAGCTTTCTTT | many | TRBJ1-1 | . | TRBV20-1
CSVEPRLRDTQYF | TGCAGCGTTGAACCAAGGCTTAGGGATACGCAGTATTTT | few | TRBJ2-3 | . | TRBV29-1
CASSSQGRTNQPQHF | TGTGCCAGCAGCTCACAGGGGCGAACCAATCAGCCCCAGCATTTT | many | TRBJ1-5 | TRBD1 | TRBV12-3/TRBV12-4
CASSQAIVTDTQYF | TGTGCCAGCAGCCAAGCCATCGTCACAGATACGCAGTATTTT | few | TRBJ2-3 | . | TRBV4-2
CAISDRGYEQYF | TGTGCCATCAGTGACAGGGGCTACGAGCAGTACTTC | many | TRBJ2-7 | . | TRBV10-3
CSAYTGVSSYEQYF | TGCAGCGCTTACACAGGCGTCAGCTCCTACGAGCAGTACTTC | many | TRBJ2-7 | . | TRBV29-1
CASSAVPGNYGYTF | TGTGCCAGCAGTGCGGTCCCCGGTAACTATGGCTACACCTTC | . | TRBJ1-2 | . | TRBV6-1
CASSRFGEAGNQPQHF | TGTGCCAGTAGTCGCTTTGGGGAGGCCGGCAATCAGCCCCAGCATTTT | . | TRBJ1-5 | . | TRBV19
CASSLVGSDDTQYF | TGTGCCAGCAGCTTAGTCGGGAGCGACGATACGCAGTATTTT | many | TRBJ2-3 | . | TRBV11-1
CASKDRNYGYTF | TGTGCCAGCAAGGACAGAAACTATGGCTACACCTTC | . | TRBJ1-2 | . | TRBV19
CASSIGLSISNTNTEAFF | TGTGCCAGTAGTATTGGTTTATCCATTTCCAACACGAACACTGAAGCTTTCTTT | many | TRBJ1-1 | . | TRBV19
CASSVNRGEQYF | TGCGCCAGCAGCGTAAACAGGGGCGAGCAGTACTTC | . | TRBJ2-7 | TRBD1 | TRBV5-1
CASSLFTSRDRTDTQYF | TGCGCCAGCAGCTTGTTCACTTCCCGGGACCGGACAGATACGCAGTATTTT | . | TRBJ2-3 | . | TRBV7-9
CASSFDRVRNTEAFF | TGTGCCAGCAGTTTTGACAGGGTTCGGAACACTGAAGCTTTCTTT | many | TRBJ1-1 | TRBD1 | TRBV6-5
CASSQNPSADTDTQYF | TGCGCCAGCAGCCAAAATCCTAGCGCTGACACAGATACGCAGTATTTT | few | TRBJ2-3 | . | TRBV4-1
CASSGDRAEAFF | TGCGCCAGCAGCGGTGACAGAGCTGAAGCTTTCTTT | many | TRBJ1-1 | . | TRBV5-1
CASSYPRGDPSTDTQYF | TGTGCCAGCAGCTACCCCCGGGGGGATCCCAGCACAGATACGCAGTATTTT | many | TRBJ2-3 | TRBD2 | TRBV7-2
CSVDGQSYNEQFF | TGCAGCGTTGATGGGCAGTCCTACAATGAGCAGTTCTTC | few | TRBJ2-1 | . | TRBV29-1
CASSEAGAYEQYF | TGTGCCAGCAGTGAGGCGGGAGCCTACGAGCAGTACTTC | many | TRBJ2-7 | TRBD2 | TRBV2
CSARVYVRPDTQYF | TGCAGTGCTAGAGTGTACGTCAGGCCAGATACGCAGTATTTT | many | TRBJ2-3 | . | TRBV20-1